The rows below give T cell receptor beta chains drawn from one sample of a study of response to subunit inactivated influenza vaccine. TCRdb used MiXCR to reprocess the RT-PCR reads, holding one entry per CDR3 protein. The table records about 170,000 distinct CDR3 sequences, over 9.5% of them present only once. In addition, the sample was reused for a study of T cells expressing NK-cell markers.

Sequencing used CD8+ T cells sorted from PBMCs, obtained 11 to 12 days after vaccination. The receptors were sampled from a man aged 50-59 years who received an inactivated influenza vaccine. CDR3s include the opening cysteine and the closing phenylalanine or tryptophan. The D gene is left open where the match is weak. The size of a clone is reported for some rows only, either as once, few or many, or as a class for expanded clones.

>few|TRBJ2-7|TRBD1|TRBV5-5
TGTGCCAGCAGCTACAATTCAGGGGGCTCCTACGAGCAGTACTTC
CASSYNSGGSYEQYF
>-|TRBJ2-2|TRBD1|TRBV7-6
TGTGCCAGCAGCTTTGGGACAGGGGTCCTCACCGGGGAGCTGTTTTTT
CASSFGTGVLTGELFF
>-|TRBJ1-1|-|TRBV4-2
TGTGCCAGCAGCCAAGTAGACTATGGGGTGTCTGAAGCTTTCTTT
CASSQVDYGVSEAFF
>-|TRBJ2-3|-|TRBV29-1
TGCAGCGCGAGGGCTAGCACAGATACGCAGTATTTT
CSARASTDTQYF
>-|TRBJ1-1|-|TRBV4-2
TGTGCCAGCAGCTTTACAGGGACTGAAGCTTTCTTT
CASSFTGTEAFF
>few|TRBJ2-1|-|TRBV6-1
TGTGCCAGCAGAATGACACCTTACAATGAGCAGTTCTTC
CASRMTPYNEQFF
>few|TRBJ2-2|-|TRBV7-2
TGTGCCAGCAGCTGGACATTCACAAACACCGGGGAGCTGTTTTTT
CASSWTFTNTGELFF
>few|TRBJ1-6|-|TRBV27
TGTGCCAGCAGTTCGAGTCGACACTCTAATTCACCCCTCCACTTT
CASSSSRHSNSPLHF
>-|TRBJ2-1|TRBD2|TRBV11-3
TGTGCCAGCAGCGTAGGGGCGGGAGGGCCAGTCAATGAGCAGTTCTTC
CASSVGAGGPVNEQFF
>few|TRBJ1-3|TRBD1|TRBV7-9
TGTGCCAGCAGCCGAACCGGGACAGGGCTCGGAAACACCATATATTTT
CASSRTGTGLGNTIYF
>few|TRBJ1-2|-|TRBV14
TGTGCCAGCAGCCAAGATCGACGAGGGTACCATGGCTACACCTTC
CASSQDRRGYHGYTF
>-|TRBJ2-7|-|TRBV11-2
TGTGCCAGCAGCTTAGGATTCAGTCCAACCTACGAGCAGTACTTC
CASSLGFSPTYEQYF
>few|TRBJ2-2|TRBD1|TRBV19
TGTGCCAGTACAACCGGGACAGGGGGCACCGGGGAGCTGTTTTTT
CASTTGTGGTGELFF
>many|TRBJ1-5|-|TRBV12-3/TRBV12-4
TGTGCCAGCAGTTTAGGGTTCAATCAGCCCCAGCATTTT
CASSLGFNQPQHF
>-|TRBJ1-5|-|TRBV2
TGTGCCAGCAGTCCAACTAGGGGGAATCAGCCCCAGCATTTT
CASSPTRGNQPQHF
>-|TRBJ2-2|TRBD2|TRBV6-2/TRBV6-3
TGTGCCAGCAGTCAGAAAAGCGGGAGCTTCGGCGGGGAGCTGTTTTTT
CASSQKSGSFGGELFF
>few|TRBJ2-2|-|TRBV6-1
TGTGCCAGCAGTGAACATGATAACACCGGGGAGCTGTTTTTT
CASSEHDNTGELFF
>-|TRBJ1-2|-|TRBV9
TGTGCCAGCAGCGTAAGTTCGGGCCTCGGGAACTATGGCTACACCTTC
CASSVSSGLGNYGYTF
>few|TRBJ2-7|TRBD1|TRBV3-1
TGTGCCAGCAGCCCCGGCGGGGGACAGGGCCCGCACGAGCAGTACTTC
CASSPGGGQGPHEQYF
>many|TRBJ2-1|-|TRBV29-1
TGCAGCGTGGGGATCTACAATGAGCAGTTCTTC
CSVGIYNEQFF